The next 8 T cell receptor beta chains were all read from a single sample in a study of T cell responses to AZD1222 COVID-19 vaccine. Sequencing was performed with immunoSEQ multiplex PCR; in TCRdb, only in-frame clones are kept and a portion is missing. The repertoire holds about 140,000 clones, with about 92% as singletons. The sample was peripheral blood, taken after recovery from COVID-19. These receptors were taken from an adult who had recovered from COVID-19.

The chain has TRBV9 and TRBJ1-1; D ambiguous. The CDR3 loop spans 13 amino acids. Germline CDR1 SGDLS, CDR2 YYNGEE. V lost 3 bases and J 0 bases, leaving 6 bases between the germline ends. The DNA for the CDR3 is TGTGCCAGCAGCGCCTCCTTGAACACTGAAGCTTTCTTT. Translation: CASSASLNTEAFF. Filled out from reference TRBV9 and TRBJ1-1, the complete variable domain reads DSGVTQTPKHLITATGQRVTLRCSPRSGDLSVYWYQQSLDQGLQFLIQYYNGEERAKGNILERFSAQQFPDLHSELNLSSLELGDSALYFCASSASLNTEAFFGQGTRLTVV.

V and J are TRBV11-2 and TRBJ1-1; no reliable D call. The germline gives CDR1 SGHAT, CDR2 FQNNGV. This CDR3 contains 13 residues. The V end was cut by 1 base, the J end by 6 bases, with 9 bases between. CDR3 in DNA: TGTGCCAGCAGCTTAGGTGGAGGCTCTGAAGCTTTCTTT. It specifies CASSLGGGSEAFF.

The chain carries TRBV7-2 and TRBJ1-2; maybe TRBD1 (6 bases). Germline assignment: CDR1 SGHTA and CDR2 FQGNSA. CDR3 length: 15 amino acids. V gave up 1 base and J gave up 4 bases, with 13 bases separating them. DNA for the CDR3: TGTGCCAGCAGCTTAGTCACGGGGGCGACCTATGGCTACACCTTC. It encodes CASSLVTGATYGYTF.

This chain uses TRBV15 with TRBJ1-4, with D uncertain. Per germline, CDR1 LNHNV and CDR2 YYDKDF (reference sequence). This CDR3 has 11 amino acids. Trimming shortened V by 5 bases and J by 13 bases, and 11 bases separated the two germline ends. DNA of the CDR3: TGTGCCACCAGCGACCCCCCAGGACTGTTTTTT. Encoded protein: CATSDPPGLFF. Together with reference TRBV15 and TRBJ1-4, the CDR3 gives the full variable domain: DAMVIQNPRYQVTQFGKPVTLSCSQTLNHNVMYWYQQKSSQAPKLLFHYYDKDFNNEADTPDNFQSRRPNTSFCFLDIRSPGLGDTAMYLCATSDPPGLFFGSGTQLSVL.

The rearrangement joins TRBV5-1 to TRBJ1-2, with D perhaps TRBD1 (5 bases). CDR3 length: 13 residues. Germline CDR1 is SGHRS and CDR2 is YFSETQ. Trimming left V 2 bases short and J 3 bases short, with 8 bases between. The CDR3 region is CASSFRVDYGYTF. CDR3 DNA sequence: TGCGCCAGCAGCTTCAGGGTTGACTATGGCTACACCTTC.

In DNA form, the CDR3 reads TGTGCCAGCAGACAGGGGGCCAGGCACGAGCAGTACTTC. This codes for CASRQGARHEQYF. J is TRBJ2-7 and V is TRBV12-3 or TRBV12-4; 9 bases agree with TRBD1. The V gene end was trimmed by 6 bases and the J gene end by 5 bases; junction bases not matched to a gene: 5. The CDR3 runs to 13 residues.

This sequence joins TRBV7-2 and TRBJ2-7; TRBD2 matches 8 bases. V was pared by 3 bases and J by 2 bases, with 6 bases of the junction left unmatched. Germline V gene data show CDR1 as SGHTA and CDR2 as FQGNSA. The CDR3 has 15 residues. CDR3 nucleotide sequence: TGTGCCAGCAGCTTTGGGACTAGTATAACCTACGAGCAGTACTTC. Its protein product is CASSFGTSITYEQYF. The variable domain in full, with the rest retrieved from reference TRBV7-2 and TRBJ2-7, is GAGVSQSPSNKVTEKGKDVELRCDPISGHTALYWYRQSLGQGLEFLIYFQGNSAPDKSGLPSDRFSAERTGGSVSTLTIQRTQQEDSAVYLCASSFGTSITYEQYFGPGTRLTVT.

The CDR3 spells CASSLDHPESSYNSPLHF. In DNA, the CDR3 is TGTGCCAGCAGCTTAGATCATCCGGAGAGCTCCTATAATTCACCCCTCCACTTT. The chain is built from TRBV11-3 and TRBJ1-6; no clear D gene. V was trimmed by 0 bases and J by 0 bases, leaving 12 bases between them. The CDR3 spans 18 residues. Germline values: CDR1 SGHNT, CDR2 YENEEA.